Presented here are 25 T cell receptor beta chains from one specimen sequenced in a study of blood T cell repertoires in COVID-19. Assay: immunoSEQ multiplex PCR; the TCRdb copy retains only in-frame clones and omits some. The sample yields about 250,000 clones, 84% seen once. Sample: peripheral blood. All receptors derive from a man aged 50 to 59 with acute or convalescent COVID-19.

The genes are TRBV15 and TRBJ1-2; D might be TRBD1 (6 bases). The CDR3 is made up of 14 amino acids. CDR1 and CDR2 from the germline V gene are LNHNV and YYDKDF (reference sequence). The germline V and J ends were trimmed by 1 base and 2 bases, with 8 bases remaining between them. This chain's CDR3 is CATSRGTGNYGYTF. The CDR3 DNA is TGTGCCACCAGCAGAGGAACAGGGAACTATGGCTACACCTTC.

The chain couples TRBV11-3 to TRBJ2-1; D is ambiguous. This CDR3 is 13 amino acids long. CDR1 is SGHNT and CDR2 is YENEEA in the germline V gene. V dropped 0 bases and J dropped 9 bases, with 9 bases sitting between them. Here the CDR3 reads CASSLEELVEQFF. The CDR3 DNA reads TGTGCCAGCAGCTTAGAGGAGTTAGTTGAGCAGTTCTTC.

The rearrangement joins TRBV12-1 to TRBJ2-7; the D call of TRBD2 is as the table states it, not checked on the DNA. TRBV12-1 is recorded as a pseudogene. The CDR3 extends over 12 amino acids. Here the CDR3 reads CASRPNLYEQYF. The CDR3 nucleotides read TGTGCCAGCAGGCCCAACTTATACGAGCAGTACTTC.

The chain combines TRBV30 with TRBJ2-3; no clear D gene. Between the trimmed V and J ends, which lost 4 bases and 4 bases, there was a span of 21 bases. CDR1 is GTSNPN and CDR2 is SVGIG in the germline V gene (reference sequence). This CDR3 contains 16 residues. CDR3 nucleotides: TGTGCCTGGATCCCTTGGGCCCCTCGGATGGCAGATACGCAGTATTTT. Translated, it gives CAWIPWAPRMADTQYF. Full variable domain (missing parts from reference TRBV30 and TRBJ2-3): SQTIHQWPATLVQPVGSPLSLECTVEGTSNPNLYWYRQAAGRGLQLLFYSVGIGQISSEVPQNLSASRPQDRQFILSSKKLLLSDSGFYLCAWIPWAPRMADTQYFGPGTRLTVL.

The chain recombines TRBV11-3 with TRBJ2-4; 10 bases match TRBD1. Germline V gene lookup returns CDR1 SGHNT and CDR2 YENEEA. V lost 5 bases to trimming and J lost 5 bases; unmatched junction nucleotides: 9. This CDR3 comprises 16 residues. CDR3 sequence (DNA): TGTGCCAGCAGCCCCTTAGGGACAGGGGTCCAAAACATTCAGTACTTC. Translation gives CASSPLGTGVQNIQYF.

The rearrangement uses TRBV5-1 and TRBJ1-1; TRBD1 might be the D (6 bases). Per the germline V gene, CDR1 is SGHRS and CDR2 is YFSETQ. Deletions cut 6 bases from V and 10 bases from J, with 13 bases between. There are 11 residues in the CDR3. The CDR3 DNA reads TGCGCCAGCAATCACAGGGTCGGAGCTTTCTTT. Its translation is CASNHRVGAFF. Looking up the rest from reference TRBV5-1 and TRBJ1-1 gives the full variable domain: KAGVTQTPRYLIKTRGQQVTLSCSPISGHRSVSWYQQTPGQGLQFLFEYFSETQRNKGNFPGRFSGRQFSNSRSEMNVSTLELGDSALYLCASNHRVGAFFGQGTRLTVV.

The chain combines TRBV6-4 with TRBJ1-5, with D maybe TRBD1 (5 bases). The V gene's germline CDR1 is MRHNA and CDR2 SNTAGT. This CDR3 is 15 amino acids long. V lost 4 bases and J 9 bases, leaving 19 bases between the germline ends. CDR3 sequence (DNA): TGTGCCAGCAGTGGGAGGGGACTTCAGATCGGGCCCCAGCATTTT. Translation: CASSGRGLQIGPQHF.

This clone came up a few times. The chain combines TRBV9 with TRBJ1-2, with 7 bases matching TRBD1. V gave up 0 bases and J gave up 7 bases; unmatched junction bases: 15. In germline, CDR1 is SGDLS, CDR2 YYNGEE. This CDR3 comprises 17 residues. The CDR3, as DNA: TGTGCCAGCAGCGTAGCTACAGGGGCGATGAGTTGGAGTGGCTACACCTTC. The encoded protein is CASSVATGAMSWSGYTF.

The chain is built from TRBV11-2 and TRBJ2-7; 10 bases are a match to TRBD1. The CDR3 extends over 15 amino acids. Germline values: CDR1 SGHAT, CDR2 FQNNGV. V lost 5 bases, J lost 2 bases, and 6 bases stayed unmatched. The CDR3 DNA reads TGTGCCAGCAGCGAGAGGGACAGGGGAACCTACGAGCAGTACTTC. It encodes CASSERDRGTYEQYF.

V usage is TRBV11-2 and J usage is TRBJ2-1; TRBD1 is a possible D gene (6 bases). The germline CDR1 and CDR2 sequences are SGHAT and FQNNGV. The germline V and J ends were trimmed by 6 bases and 2 bases, with 11 bases remaining between them. CDR3 length equals 14 residues. The CDR3 DNA follows: TGTGCCAGCAGTAGGGACACCACCTACAATGAGCAGTTCTTC. It encodes CASSRDTTYNEQFF.

V and J are TRBV28 and TRBJ2-5; 10 bases match TRBD1. CDR1 and CDR2 (germline): MDHEN, SYDVKM. With V trimmed by 3 bases and J by 5 bases, 9 bases remained unmatched. The CDR3 is made up of 16 amino acids. CDR3 loop: CASSFGWGQGLETQYF. CDR3 coding DNA: TGTGCCAGCAGTTTTGGGTGGGGACAGGGGCTCGAGACCCAGTACTTC.

The V and J genes are TRBV6-5 and TRBJ1-2; 7 positions match TRBD1. The germline V gene has CDR1 MNHEY and CDR2 SVGAGI. Trimming cost V 7 bases and J 4 bases; bases outside gene matches: 12. This CDR3 has 15 amino acids. Written as DNA, the CDR3 is TGTGCCAGCAATGGAGGGACAGACTACCTCTATGGCTACACCTTC. It is translated as CASNGGTDYLYGYTF.

The J gene is TRBJ2-1, the V gene TRBV11-2; perhaps TRBD2 as D (5 bases). V lost 1 base and J 9 bases, leaving 7 bases between the germline ends. The CDR3 runs to 12 residues. CDR1 SGHAT and CDR2 FQNNGV come from the germline V gene. The CDR3 DNA reads TGTGCCAGCAGCTTAGTACGGGGTGAGCAGTTCTTC. This gives the protein CASSLVRGEQFF.

In its sample, this clone was seen a few times. The V call is TRBV25-1, the J call TRBJ1-3, with D maybe TRBD1 (5 bases). The CDR3 totals 15 residues. Germline values: CDR1 MGHDK, CDR2 SYGVNS. V was clipped by 5 bases and J by 2 bases, with 13 bases between them. The DNA of the CDR3 is TGTGCCAGCAGTAACACCAGGGTACCTGGAAACACCATATATTTT. Protein sequence: CASSNTRVPGNTIYF.

This clone was observed at least ten times. Other DNA variants within this sample encode the same CDR3. J is TRBJ2-7 and V is TRBV12-3 or TRBV12-4; D gene unclear. V lost 6 bases to trimming and J lost 4 bases, with 10 bases between them. The CDR3 extends over 12 amino acids. The CDR3 DNA is TGTGCCAGCAGCCCTACGGGTTACGAGCAGTACTTC. Translating gives CASSPTGYEQYF.

This chain uses TRBV11-2 with TRBJ2-6; 8 bases map to TRBD1. Trimming cost V 5 bases and J 3 bases; bases outside gene matches: 15. In germline, CDR1 is SGHAT, CDR2 FQNNGV. The CDR3 is made up of 19 amino acids. The CDR3 sequence: CASSPPKTGVLDGANVLTF. The CDR3 DNA reads TGTGCCAGCAGCCCCCCAAAGACAGGGGTCCTAGATGGGGCCAACGTCCTGACTTTC.

In its sample, this clone was seen once. The J gene is TRBJ2-5, the V gene TRBV5-1; D is unresolved. CDR1 SGHRS and CDR2 YFSETQ come from the germline V gene. The CDR3 extends over 15 amino acids. Trimming stripped 4 bases from V and 1 base from J, with 14 bases between. This CDR3 is CASSPWFSVQETQYF. CDR3 nucleotide sequence: TGCGCCAGCAGCCCGTGGTTTTCGGTCCAAGAGACCCAGTACTTC.

This sequence joins TRBV11-3 and TRBJ2-4, with D maybe TRBD2 (6 bases). The germline V and J ends were trimmed by 5 bases and 2 bases, with 10 bases remaining between them. This CDR3 spans 14 amino acids. Germline V CDR1 and CDR2: SGHNT, YENEEA. The CDR3 DNA follows: TGTGCCAGCAGCCGTGGGGGGACCAAAAACATTCAGTACTTC. Its translation is CASSRGGTKNIQYF.

This chain links TRBV11-1 with TRBJ2-3; TRBD2 is a possible D gene (5 bases). V lost 5 bases, J lost 14 bases, and 17 bases lay in between. The CDR3 runs 12 residues. In germline, CDR1 is SGHAT, CDR2 FQDESV (reference sequence). The CDR3 DNA reads TGTGCCAGCAGCCAATCGGACTCGCCCTGGTATTTT. Its translation is CASSQSDSPWYF.

The CDR3 reads CASSWTVDMNTEAFF. CDR3 nucleotide sequence: TGCGCCAGCAGCTGGACAGTTGATATGAACACTGAAGCTTTCTTT. V gene TRBV5-1 combines with J gene TRBJ1-1, with D possibly TRBD1 on 6 matching bases. Germline V gene data show CDR1 as SGHRS and CDR2 as YFSETQ. Trimming shortened V by 3 bases and J by 0 bases, and 12 bases separated the two germline ends. This CDR3 has 15 residues.

V is TRBV28 and J is TRBJ2-7; TRBD1 is a possible D gene (6 bases). Per the germline V gene, CDR1 is MDHEN and CDR2 is SYDVKM. The V gene lost 6 bases and the J gene lost 0 bases, with 12 bases spanning the gap. The CDR3 is 14 amino acids. CDR3 residues: CASSPTGYSYEQYF. The CDR3 bases are TGTGCCAGCAGCCCGACAGGATACTCCTACGAGCAGTACTTC.

The chain carries TRBV5-1 and TRBJ1-3, with D possibly being TRBD1 (6 bases). The germline CDR1 and CDR2 sequences are SGHRS and YFSETQ. The V end lost 1 base, the J end lost 0 bases, and 11 bases lay between the germline ends. CDR3 size: 16 residues. The CDR3 region is CASSLSPGVSGNTIYF. The CDR3 coding sequence is TGCGCCAGCAGCTTGTCGCCAGGGGTCTCTGGAAACACCATATATTTT.

CDR3: CASRYNEKLFF. The CDR3 DNA reads as TGTGCCAGCAGATATAATGAAAAACTGTTTTTT. V is TRBV28 and J is TRBJ1-4; D not certain. This CDR3 spans 11 amino acids. CDR1 is MDHEN and CDR2 is SYDVKM in the germline V gene. V lost 6 bases, J lost 4 bases, and 3 bases lay in between.

V is TRBV6-5 and J is TRBJ2-3; 7 positions agree with TRBD2. This CDR3 spans 13 amino acids. Germline CDR1 is MNHEY and CDR2 is SVGAGI. J lost 4 bases, V lost 5 bases, and 3 bases had no gene match. The CDR3 nucleotides read TGTGCCAGCAGTAGGACTAGGTCAGATACGCAGTATTTT. As protein: CASSRTRSDTQYF.

A few counts support this clone. The chain joins TRBV10-2 to TRBJ1-6; 10 positions agree with TRBD1. V was clipped by 6 bases and J by 10 bases; unmatched bases: 9. The CDR3 consists of 15 residues. Germline V gene lookup returns CDR1 WSHSY and CDR2 SAAADI. The CDR3 nucleotides read TGCGCCAGCAGCCGGGACAGGGGTTTTGGGTCACCCCTCCACTTT. It is translated as CASSRDRGFGSPLHF.